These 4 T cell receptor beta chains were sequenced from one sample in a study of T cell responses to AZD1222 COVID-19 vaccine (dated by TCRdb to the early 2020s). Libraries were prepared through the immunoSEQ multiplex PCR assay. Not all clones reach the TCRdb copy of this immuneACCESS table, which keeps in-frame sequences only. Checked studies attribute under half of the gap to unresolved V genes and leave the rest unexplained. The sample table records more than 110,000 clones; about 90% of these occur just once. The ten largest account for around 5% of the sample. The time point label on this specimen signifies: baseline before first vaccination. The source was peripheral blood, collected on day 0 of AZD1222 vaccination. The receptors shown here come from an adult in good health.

The CDR3, as DNA: TGCGCCAGCAGTTCCGGGACAGGGGGCACTGAAGCTTTCTTT. It specifies CASSSGTGGTEAFF. The chain links TRBV4-3 to TRBJ1-1; 11 positions agree with TRBD1. This CDR3 comprises 14 residues. Trimming took 6 bases from V and 4 from J; bases not matched to a gene: 4. Germline CDR1 and CDR2: LGHNA and YSLEER.

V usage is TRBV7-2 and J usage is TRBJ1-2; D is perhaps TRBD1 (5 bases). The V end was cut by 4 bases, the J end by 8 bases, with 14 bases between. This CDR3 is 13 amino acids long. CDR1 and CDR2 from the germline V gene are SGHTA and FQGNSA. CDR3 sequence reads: CASSSVVWGGYTF. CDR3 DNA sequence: TGTGCCAGCAGCTCAGTAGTGTGGGGGGGCTACACCTTC.

The CDR3 is CASSYAGHYGYTF. The CDR3 DNA is TGTGCCAGCAGTTACGCGGGACACTATGGCTACACCTTC. The rearrangement uses TRBV6-5 and TRBJ1-2; D might be TRBD1 (5 bases). Looked up from germline, CDR1 is MNHEY and CDR2 is SVGAGI. Trimming shortened V by 2 bases and J by 3 bases, and 7 bases separated the two germline ends. This CDR3 is built from 13 residues.

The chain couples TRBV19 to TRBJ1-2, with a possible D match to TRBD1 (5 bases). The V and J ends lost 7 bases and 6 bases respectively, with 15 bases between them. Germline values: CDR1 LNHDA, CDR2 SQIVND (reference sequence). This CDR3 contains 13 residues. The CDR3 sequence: CASKTGPGHGYTF. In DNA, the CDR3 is TGTGCCAGTAAAACGGGACCCGGCCATGGCTACACCTTC.